Listed below are T cell receptor beta chains from one sample, sequenced in a study of control samples from healthy donors and cancer patients. Some clones are missing from TCRdb's copy, which holds only in-frame ones; the method was immunoSEQ multiplex PCR. The table records about 250,000 clones, around 80% of them present only once. Specimen: PBMCs. The source is a woman aged 55-70 years with lung cancer. Each CDR3 is given with its conserved first and last residue. The D gene is left open where the match is weak. For some rows the clone size is stated as once, few or many, or as a class when expanded; others skip it.

V	J	D	size	DNA	CDR3
TRBV2	TRBJ2-7	.	.	TGTGCCAGCAGTGAAACGCCAGGATTTCCCTACGAGCAGTACTTC	CASSETPGFPYEQYF
TRBV12-3/TRBV12-4	TRBJ1-1	.	.	TGTGCCAGCATTCGTTTTCTTGGGGCGCAAGCTTTCTTT	CASIRFLGAQAFF
TRBV29-1	TRBJ1-1	TRBD1	.	TGCAGCGCCGAGGGACAGGGGGCTTTATTATTGGACACTGAAGCTTTCTTT	CSAEGQGALLLDTEAFF
TRBV5-1	TRBJ2-7	.	few	TGCGCCAGCAGCTTGGACCGAGGGAGCTACGAGCAGTACTTC	CASSLDRGSYEQYF
TRBV2	TRBJ1-2	.	once	TGTGCCAGCAGTGGGGGAGAGTCGGTGGGCTACACCTTC	CASSGGESVGYTF
TRBV5-1	TRBJ1-3	TRBD1	.	TGCGCCAGCCAAGACAGGGGACTTGGAAACACCATATATTTT	CASQDRGLGNTIYF
TRBV2	TRBJ2-3	TRBD2	.	TGTGCCAGCAGTCATGGGTCCAGGGGGACTAGCGGCACAGATACGCAGTATTTT	CASSHGSRGTSGTDTQYF
TRBV3-1/TRBV3-2	TRBJ2-2	.	once	TGTGCCAGCAGCCAAGAGTTGGGGACACCTAACACCGGGGAGCTGTTTTTT	CASSQELGTPNTGELFF
TRBV19	TRBJ1-6	TRBD1	.	TGTGCCAGTAGGGGACAGAGTATGGATTCACCCCTCCACTTT	CASRGQSMDSPLHF
TRBV5-1	TRBJ1-5	TRBD1	.	TGCGCCAGCAGCTTGGCCGGGGACAGAAATCAGCCCCAGCATTTT	CASSLAGDRNQPQHF
TRBV6-2/TRBV6-3	TRBJ1-6	.	.	TGTGCCAGCAGTCTGACAGATAATTCACCCCTCCACTTT	CASSLTDNSPLHF
TRBV5-1	TRBJ1-1	TRBD1	.	TGCGCCAGCAGCACTGGACAGGGACACACTGAAGCTTTCTTT	CASSTGQGHTEAFF
TRBV7-2	TRBJ1-2	.	.	TGTGCCAGCAGCTTAAGTGGCCTAGCGTCGGGCGGCTACACCTTC	CASSLSGLASGGYTF
TRBV28	TRBJ1-3	.	.	TGTGCCAGCAGTTTGTTTGGAAACACCATATATTTT	CASSLFGNTIYF
TRBV6-5	TRBJ1-2	TRBD1	.	TGTGCCAGCAGACCGGCAGGGGGTAACTATGGCTACACCTTC	CASRPAGGNYGYTF
TRBV6-5	TRBJ2-7	TRBD2	few	TGTGCCAGCAGTTACAGGTGGGAGGGCTACGAGCAGTACTTC	CASSYRWEGYEQYF
TRBV6-1	TRBJ1-5	.	.	TGTGCCAGCAGTGAAGCGCAGAGGACGCCCAAAAACGGAGGGAGGTCGGGCCAGCCCCAGCATTTT	CASSEAQRTPKNGGRSGQPQHF
TRBV9	TRBJ2-3	TRBD2	.	TGTGCCAGCAGCCCACGGACTAGCGGTAGCCCTAGCACAGATACGCAGTATTTT	CASSPRTSGSPSTDTQYF
TRBV9	TRBJ2-7	.	.	TGTGCCAGCACCACGGACGGATCCTCTAACGAGCAGTACTTC	CASTTDGSSNEQYF
TRBV5-4	TRBJ2-4	.	.	TGTGCCAGCAGCTTTTCCGGGATAACCAAAAACATTCAGTACTTC	CASSFSGITKNIQYF
TRBV18	TRBJ1-6	.	.	TGTGCCAGCTCACCACTACCGGTATATAATTCACCCCTCCACTTT	CASSPLPVYNSPLHF
TRBV18	TRBJ1-4	TRBD1	.	TGTGCCAGCTCGCCACAGGGGTCTAATGAAAAACTGTTTTTT	CASSPQGSNEKLFF
TRBV27	TRBJ2-7	.	.	TGTGCCAGCAGGGCGACAGGTTCTCGGGAGCAGTACTTC	CASRATGSREQYF
TRBV5-1	TRBJ1-5	.	once	TGCGCCAGCAGCCCGGACAGCCCAAATCAGCCCCAGCATTTT	CASSPDSPNQPQHF
TRBV20-1	TRBJ2-7	.	few	TGCAGTGCTCCTGGGCTGGGGAAGCAGTACTTC	CSAPGLGKQYF
TRBV2	TRBJ2-5	.	.	TGTGCCAGCAGGGCCTTGTTGGAGACCCAGTACTTC	CASRALLETQYF
TRBV9	TRBJ2-5	.	.	TGTGCCAGCAGCAAGATGGACCAAGAGACCCAGTACTTC	CASSKMDQETQYF
TRBV19	TRBJ1-6	TRBD1	.	TGTGCCAGTAGGACCCGACAGGGTACGAGTTCACCCCTCCACTTT	CASRTRQGTSSPLHF
TRBV28	TRBJ1-2	.	.	TGTGCCAGCAGTTCATACAGAGAATTCTCTTATGGCTACACCTTC	CASSSYREFSYGYTF
TRBV6-1	TRBJ1-5	TRBD1	.	TGTGCCAGCAGTGACCCTGCAGGGGGAAGCACTCAGCCCCAGCATTTT	CASSDPAGGSTQPQHF
TRBV7-9	TRBJ1-2	.	.	TGTGCCAGCAGCTTGGGATTGCGCGGCTACACCTTC	CASSLGLRGYTF
TRBV28	TRBJ1-5	TRBD1	.	TGTGCCAGCAGTTCTCCCGGGACAGCCCTTAGCAATCAGCCCCAGCATTTT	CASSSPGTALSNQPQHF
TRBV14	TRBJ1-2	TRBD1	once	TGTGCCAGCAGCCCGCAGACCGGGACAGGGGGCGGCGGCTACACCTTC	CASSPQTGTGGGGYTF
TRBV6-5	TRBJ1-3	.	few	TGTGCCAGCAGTTACTCGAATACGGGATCTGGAAACACCATATATTTT	CASSYSNTGSGNTIYF
TRBV6-5	TRBJ1-3	.	.	TGTGCCAGCAGTTACACTCGAGGAAACACCATATATTTT	CASSYTRGNTIYF
TRBV6-1	TRBJ2-7	.	.	TGTGCCAGCAGTGAAGGGTACGGCTCCTACGAGCAGTACTTC	CASSEGYGSYEQYF
TRBV28	TRBJ1-5	.	few	TGTGCCAGCAGTTTGGTACAGGGCAATCAGCCCCAGCATTTT	CASSLVQGNQPQHF
TRBV11-1	TRBJ1-1	TRBD1	.	TGTGCCAGCAGCCCTGGGACAGGGCGAAACACTGAAGCTTTCTTT	CASSPGTGRNTEAFF
TRBV11-2	TRBJ2-1	.	few	TGTGCCAGCAGCGTAACAGGGGGACCGGGACTAGTGACATCGACGTTCTTC	CASSVTGGPGLVTSTFF